This T cell receptor (beta chain) derives from a study of blood T cell repertoires in COVID-19. Across the whole study: Some COVID-19 samples were acute and others convalescent; all came from the United States, Italy and Spain. PBMCs, B-cell-depleted T cells, or T cells provided the cDNA or gDNA that made up the material.

The CDR3 has 14 residues. CDR1 is SQVTM and CDR2 is ANQGSEA in the germline V gene. Trimming took 6 bases from V and 1 from J; bases not matched to a gene: 7. In the authors' methods: Researchers report that nucleated cell counts were estimated from reference gene primer amplification. Clones were sequenced by immunoSEQ multiplex PCR, and TCRdb holds only the in-frame ones, with some missing. The V and J calls and clone size were taken over from that table, and D and trimming were inferred from the DNA. The profile covers 250,000 to 300,000 clones, with 70% to 90% appearing a single time and roughly an eighth taken by the ten largest.

The sequence derives from a woman aged 55-69 years with acute or convalescent COVID-19. The genes are TRBV29-1 and TRBJ2-7, with 9 nucleotides matching TRBD2. Sequenced input: peripheral blood. Here the CDR3 DNA reads TGCAGCGTCTCTAGCGGGACCAGGTCCTACGAGCAGTACTTC. This encodes CSVSSGTRSYEQYF.